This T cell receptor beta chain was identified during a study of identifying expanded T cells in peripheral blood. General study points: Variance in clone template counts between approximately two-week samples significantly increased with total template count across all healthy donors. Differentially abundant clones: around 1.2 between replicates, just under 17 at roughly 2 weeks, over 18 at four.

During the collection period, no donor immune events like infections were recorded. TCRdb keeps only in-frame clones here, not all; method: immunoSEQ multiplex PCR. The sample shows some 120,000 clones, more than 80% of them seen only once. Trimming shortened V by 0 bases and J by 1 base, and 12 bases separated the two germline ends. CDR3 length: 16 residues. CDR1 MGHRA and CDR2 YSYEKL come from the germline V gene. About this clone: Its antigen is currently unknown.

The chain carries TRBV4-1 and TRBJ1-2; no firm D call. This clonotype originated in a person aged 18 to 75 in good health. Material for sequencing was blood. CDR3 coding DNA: TGCGCCAGCAGCCAAGACGACACCGGTGTTAACTATGGCTACACCTTC. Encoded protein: CASSQDDTGVNYGYTF.